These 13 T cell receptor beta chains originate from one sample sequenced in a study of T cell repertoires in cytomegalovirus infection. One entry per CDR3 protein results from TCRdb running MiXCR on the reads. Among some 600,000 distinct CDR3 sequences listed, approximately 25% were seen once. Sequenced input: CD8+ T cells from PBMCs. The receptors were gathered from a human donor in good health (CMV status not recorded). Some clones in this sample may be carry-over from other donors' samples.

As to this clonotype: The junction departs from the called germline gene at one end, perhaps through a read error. CDR3 protein: CSATADRGAPRSNQPHHF. As DNA, the CDR3 is TGCAGTGCTACTGCCGACAGGGGGGCCCCGCGGAGCAATCAGCCCCATCATTTT. The gene calls are TRBV20-1 and TRBJ1-5, with 9 positions matching TRBD1. Per the germline V gene, CDR1 is DFQATT and CDR2 is SNEGSKA (reference sequence). The CDR3 loop spans 18 amino acids.

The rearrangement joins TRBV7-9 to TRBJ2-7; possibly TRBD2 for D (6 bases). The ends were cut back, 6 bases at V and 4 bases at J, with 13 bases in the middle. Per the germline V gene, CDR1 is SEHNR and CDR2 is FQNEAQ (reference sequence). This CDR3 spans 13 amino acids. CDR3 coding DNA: TGTGCCAGCAGTCAGACCGCGGGATACGAGCAGTACTTC. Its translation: CASSQTAGYEQYF.

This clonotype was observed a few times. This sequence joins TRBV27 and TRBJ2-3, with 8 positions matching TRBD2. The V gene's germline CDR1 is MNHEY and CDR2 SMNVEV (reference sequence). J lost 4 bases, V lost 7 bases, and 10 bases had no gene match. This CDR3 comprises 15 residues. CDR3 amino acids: CASTSGGSSADTQYF. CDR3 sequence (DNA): TGTGCCAGCACCAGCGGGGGATCCTCCGCAGATACGCAGTATTTT.

The CDR3 loop is CASSPRQISYEQYF. The CDR3 nucleotides read TGTGCCAGCAGCCCACGACAGATTTCCTACGAGCAGTACTTC. The V call is TRBV5-5, the J call TRBJ2-7; tentatively, D is TRBD1 (5 bases). The CDR3 totals 14 residues. Trimming pared 4 bases from V and 1 base from J, leaving 12 bases between. Germline V gene lookup returns CDR1 SGHKS and CDR2 YYEKEE (reference sequence). Full variable domain (rest looked up from reference TRBV5-5 and TRBJ2-7): DAGVTQSPTHLIKTRGQQVTLRCSPISGHKSVSWYQQVLGQGPQFIFQYYEKEERGRGNFPDRFSARQFPNYSSELNVNALLLGDSALYLCASSPRQISYEQYFGPGTRLTVT.

CDR3 amino acids: CASSLATGVSSYEQYV. CDR3 DNA: TGTGCCAGCAGTTTAGCTACAGGGGTTAGCTCCTACGAGCAGTACGTC. The V and J genes are TRBV28 and TRBJ2-7; 7 bases match TRBD1. The V gene's germline CDR1 is MDHEN and CDR2 SYDVKM. The length of the CDR3 is 16 residues. Trimming at V came to 2 bases and at J to 0 bases, leaving 7 bases not matched to a gene.

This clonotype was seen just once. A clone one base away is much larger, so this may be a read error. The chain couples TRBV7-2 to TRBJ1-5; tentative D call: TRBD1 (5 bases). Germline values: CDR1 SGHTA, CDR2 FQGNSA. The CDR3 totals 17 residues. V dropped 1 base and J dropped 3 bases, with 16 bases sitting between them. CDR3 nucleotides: TGTGCCAGCAGCTTAGGAAACAGGCAGTCATTCAATCAGCCCCAGCATTTT. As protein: CASSLGNRQSFNQPQHF.

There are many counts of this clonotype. CDR3 region: CASSLRQGASEQYF. Written as DNA, the CDR3 is TGTGCCAGCAGCTTAAGACAGGGGGCATCCGAGCAGTACTTC. This rearrangement joins TRBV7-2 to TRBJ2-7, with 10 bases fitting TRBD1. Germline loops: CDR1 SGHTA, CDR2 FQGNSA. This CDR3 comprises 14 residues. V was pared by 2 bases and J by 6 bases, with 4 bases of the junction left unmatched.

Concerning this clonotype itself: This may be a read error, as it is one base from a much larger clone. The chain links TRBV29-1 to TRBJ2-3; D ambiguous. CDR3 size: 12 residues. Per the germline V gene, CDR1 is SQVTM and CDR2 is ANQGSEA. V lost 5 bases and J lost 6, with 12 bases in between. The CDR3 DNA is TGCAGCGTTTTCAGACGATCTGATACGCAGTATTTT. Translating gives CSVFRRSDTQYF.

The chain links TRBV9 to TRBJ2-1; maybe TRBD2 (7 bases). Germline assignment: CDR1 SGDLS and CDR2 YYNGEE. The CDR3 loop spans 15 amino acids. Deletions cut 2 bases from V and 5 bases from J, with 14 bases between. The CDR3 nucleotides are TGTGCCAGCAGCGTTTCCGGGGGGCCTGACAATGAGCAGTTCTTC. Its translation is CASSVSGGPDNEQFF.

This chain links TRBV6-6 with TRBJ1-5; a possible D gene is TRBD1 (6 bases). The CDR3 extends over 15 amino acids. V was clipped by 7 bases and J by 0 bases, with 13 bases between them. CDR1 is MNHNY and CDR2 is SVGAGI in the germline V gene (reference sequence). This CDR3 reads CASTEGGYSNQPQHF. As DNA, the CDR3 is TGTGCCAGCACGGAAGGGGGTTATAGCAATCAGCCCCAGCATTTT.

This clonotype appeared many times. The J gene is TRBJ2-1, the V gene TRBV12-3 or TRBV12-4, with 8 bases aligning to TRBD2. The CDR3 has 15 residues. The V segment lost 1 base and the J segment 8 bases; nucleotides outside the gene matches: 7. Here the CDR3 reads CASSLERRGEDEQFF. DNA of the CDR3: TGTGCCAGCAGTTTAGAGAGGCGGGGGGAGGATGAGCAGTTCTTC.

DNA of the CDR3: TGTGCCAGCAGCAAAGCTCAGGGTTGGTATGAAGCTTTCTTT. Protein product: CASSKAQGWYEAFF. The chain is built from TRBV14 and TRBJ1-1; a weak D match, TRBD1 (5 bases). V dropped 5 bases and J dropped 7 bases, with 17 bases sitting between them. Per germline, CDR1 SGHDN and CDR2 FVKESK. CDR3 length: 14 amino acids.

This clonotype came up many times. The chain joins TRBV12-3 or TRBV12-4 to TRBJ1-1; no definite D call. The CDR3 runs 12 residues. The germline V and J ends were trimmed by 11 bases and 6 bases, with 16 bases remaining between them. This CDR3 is CASNKGGPEAFF. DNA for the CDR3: TGTGCCTCCAATAAGGGTGGGCCTGAAGCTTTCTTT.